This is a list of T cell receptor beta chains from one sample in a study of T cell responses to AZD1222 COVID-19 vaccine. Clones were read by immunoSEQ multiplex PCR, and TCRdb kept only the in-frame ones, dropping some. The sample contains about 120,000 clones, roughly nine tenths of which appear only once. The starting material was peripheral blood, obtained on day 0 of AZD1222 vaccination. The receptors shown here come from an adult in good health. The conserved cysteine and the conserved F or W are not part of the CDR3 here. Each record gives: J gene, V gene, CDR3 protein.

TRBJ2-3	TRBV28	ASGGFGTDTQY
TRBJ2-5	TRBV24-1	ATSDTGTKFETQY
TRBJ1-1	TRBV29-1	SSKVAADTEAF
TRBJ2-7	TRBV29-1	SARQGGEQY
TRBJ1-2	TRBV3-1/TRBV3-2	ASSPRSAYGYT
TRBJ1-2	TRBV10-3	AISPNTGGGYT
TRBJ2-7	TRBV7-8	ASSLGWLAASNEQY
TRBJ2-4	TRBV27	ASSPYDFSGRHIQY
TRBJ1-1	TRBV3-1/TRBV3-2	ASSQEAGRATEAF
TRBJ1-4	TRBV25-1	ASSDRGGPAEKLF
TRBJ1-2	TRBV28	ASSSGQGNYGYT
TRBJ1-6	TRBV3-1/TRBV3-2	ASSHNSPNSPLH
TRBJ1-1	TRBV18	ASSPQGAGVNTEAF
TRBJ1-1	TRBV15	ATSRDGGMNTEAF
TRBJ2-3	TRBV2	ASSLRFRERGTDTQY
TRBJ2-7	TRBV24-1	ATSGTDYEQY
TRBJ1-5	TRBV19	ASKSGEVGQPQH
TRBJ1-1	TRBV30	AWGLPGQLNTEAF
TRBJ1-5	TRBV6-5	ASRRGTSSQPQH
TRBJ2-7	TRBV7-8	ASSLDGGGTYEQY
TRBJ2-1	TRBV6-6	ASRGTSGRTEQF
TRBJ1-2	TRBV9	ASSGQDWVYGYT
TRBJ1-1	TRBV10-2	ASSRVDTEAF
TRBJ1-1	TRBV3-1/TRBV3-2	ASSQGGGHTEAF
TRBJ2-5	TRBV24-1	ATGGTGQETQY
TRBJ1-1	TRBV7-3	ASSLSSAMNTEAF